This T cell receptor beta chain was sequenced in a study of blood T cell repertoires in COVID-19. Assay: immunoSEQ multiplex PCR; the TCRdb copy retains only in-frame clones and omits some. There are some 100,000 clones in the sample; over 75% occur only once, and around 13% lies in the top ten. This CDR3 is 15 amino acids long. Trimming took off 1 base at V and 5 bases at J, with 12 bases between the two ends. The germline CDR1 and CDR2 sequences are LGHDT and YNNKEL (reference sequence). The sample was peripheral blood. This TCR was sampled from a human donor in a cohort sampled during active COVID-19. The chain is built from TRBV3-1 (or the pseudogene TRBV3-2) and TRBJ2-1; D may be TRBD2 (6 bases). CDR3 nucleotides: TGTGCCAGCAGCCAAGGAGTAGGAGGGAACAATGAGCAGTTCTTC. Amino acid sequence: CASSQGVGGNNEQFF.